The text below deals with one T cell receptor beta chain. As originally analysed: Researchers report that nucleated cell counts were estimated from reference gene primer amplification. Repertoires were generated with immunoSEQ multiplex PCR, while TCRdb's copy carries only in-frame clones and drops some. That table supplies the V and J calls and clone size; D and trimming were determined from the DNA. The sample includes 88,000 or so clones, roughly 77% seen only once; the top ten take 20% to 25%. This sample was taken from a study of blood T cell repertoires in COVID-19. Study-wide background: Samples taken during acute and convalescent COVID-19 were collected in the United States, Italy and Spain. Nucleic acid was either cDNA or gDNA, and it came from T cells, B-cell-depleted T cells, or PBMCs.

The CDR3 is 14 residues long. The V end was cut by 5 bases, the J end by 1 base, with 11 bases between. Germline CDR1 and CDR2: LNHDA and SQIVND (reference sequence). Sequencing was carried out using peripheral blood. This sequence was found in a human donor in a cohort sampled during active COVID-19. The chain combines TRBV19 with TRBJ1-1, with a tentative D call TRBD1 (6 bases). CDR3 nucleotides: TGTGCCAGTAGTCTGGGGGCGGAGAACACTGAAGCTTTCTTT. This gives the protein CASSLGAENTEAFF. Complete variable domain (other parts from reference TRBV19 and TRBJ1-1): DGGITQSPKYLFRKEGQNVTLSCEQNLNHDAMYWYRQDPGQGLRLIYYSQIVNDFQKGDIAEGYSVSREKKESFPLTVTSAQKNPTAFYLCASSLGAENTEAFFGQGTRLTVV.